This T cell receptor beta chain is from a study of T cells in Graves' hyperthyroidism and ophthalmopathy. Study results and caveats: Most clonotypes expanded in the thyroid (above 0.001) were also present in blood.

This clonotype has at least ten counts. Its specificity is not known. RNA transcripts served as the template for amplifying TCR beta CDR3 regions. TCR CDR3 regions were first amplified by RT-PCR with HTBI primers. From the multiplex PCR reads, TCRdb called clonotypes with MiXCR, one entry per CDR3 protein. The data show 300,000 or so distinct CDR3 sequences, with 15% to 20% seen just once and around 50% held by the top ten. Subjects aged 18 to 65 presented with newly diagnosed hyperthyroidism of less than 2 months' duration. Exclusion criteria comprised uncontrolled infection, other autoimmune disease, pregnancy or lactation. V was trimmed by 2 bases and J by 10 bases, leaving 11 bases between them. The germline gives CDR1 SGHAT, CDR2 FQDESV (reference sequence). This CDR3 has 12 residues.

The rearrangement links TRBV11-1 to TRBJ1-1; a weak D match, TRBD1 (5 bases). The receptor was isolated from a woman in her fifties or sixties with Graves' hyperthyroidism. Sequenced sample: blood. The CDR3 is CASSLIGAVAFF. The CDR3 nucleotides read TGTGCCAGCAGCTTAATAGGGGCTGTAGCTTTCTTT.